The sample holds a few counts of the clone carrying this T cell receptor beta chain. CDR1 is KGHSH, CDR2 LQKENI, per germline. V was pared by 10 bases and J by 5 bases, with 14 bases between. CDR3 length: 12 amino acids. This entry belongs to a study of cytomegalovirus exposure and HLA in healthy donors. In the PCR, 60 Vbeta and 13 Jbeta primers were used. Only in-frame clones appear in the TCRdb table, and some are missing; sequencing was by immunoSEQ multiplex PCR. The repertoire holds tens of thousands of clones, with 90% as singletons. Sequencing used PBMCs. The V call is TRBV18, the J call TRBJ1-1, with D possibly matching TRBD1 (5 bases). This receptor was taken from a man between 18 and 35 years old in good health and CMV-seronegative. CDR3 loop: CATGGDLTEAFF. The DNA for the CDR3 is TGTGCCACCGGGGGGGATTTAACTGAAGCTTTCTTT.